Below are 13 T cell receptor beta chains sequenced from a single sample in a study of T cells in Graves' hyperthyroidism and ophthalmopathy. Authors of the study amplified TCR beta CDR3 regions from RNA transcripts. Primed by the HTBI set, a first-round RT-PCR was run on the TCR CDR3. Each CDR3 protein is one row after TCRdb ran MiXCR on the multiplex PCR reads. The sample has 600,000 to 750,000 distinct CDR3 sequences, 15% to 20% seen once. Sequencing was done on a sample of blood. These receptors all stem from a man between 45 and 60 years old with Graves' hyperthyroidism.

This chain joins TRBV15 and TRBJ2-7; TRBD1 matches 9 bases. Per the germline V gene, CDR1 is LNHNV and CDR2 is YYDKDF (reference sequence). The trim removed 5 bases at V and 3 bases at J, leaving 2 bases unmatched. The CDR3 is made up of 13 amino acids. CDR3 loop: CATSVGQGYEQYF. The CDR3 DNA reads as TGTGCCACCAGCGTGGGACAGGGCTACGAGCAGTACTTC.

In its sample, this clonotype was seen many times. CDR3 sequence: CASSSWADTEAFF. In DNA, the CDR3 is TGTGCCAGCAGTAGCTGGGCTGACACTGAAGCTTTCTTT. The chain uses TRBV12-3 or TRBV12-4 and TRBJ1-1; D remains ambiguous. Trimming shortened V by 5 bases and J by 3 bases, and 10 bases separated the two germline ends. There are 13 residues in the CDR3.

This clonotype occurred a few times. The chain couples TRBV3-1 to TRBJ2-7; 7 positions agree with TRBD2. The germline CDR1 and CDR2 sequences are LGHDT and YNNKEL (reference sequence). The CDR3 runs 14 residues. With V trimmed by 0 bases and J by 2 bases, 1 base remained unmatched. The CDR3 nucleotides read TGTGCCAGCAGCCAAGACGGACTAGCCTACGAGCAGTACTTC. Translating gives CASSQDGLAYEQYF.

Ten or more counts support this clonotype. J is TRBJ1-1 and V is TRBV18; weak D call: TRBD1 (6 bases). The CDR3 sequence is 16 residues long. The germline V gene encodes CDR1 KGHSH and CDR2 LQKENI. V lost 4 bases and J lost 0, with 15 bases in between. This CDR3 reads CASSLGQLELNTEAFF. CDR3 sequence (DNA): TGTGCCAGCTCACTTGGACAGCTCGAGTTGAACACTGAAGCTTTCTTT.

This clonotype has more than one count but fewer than ten. The chain recombines TRBV27 with TRBJ2-3; D unresolved. CDR3 length: 15 amino acids. Germline lookup yields CDR1 MNHEY and CDR2 SMNVEV (reference sequence). V was pared by 5 bases and J by 0 bases, with 12 bases between. CDR3 DNA sequence: TGTGCCAGCAGTCCTCAGACGACTAGCACAGATACGCAGTATTTT. The encoded protein is CASSPQTTSTDTQYF.

This clonotype was counted between two and nine times. V is TRBV9 and J is TRBJ1-1, with D possibly matching TRBD1 (6 bases). Trimming cost V 0 bases and J 3 bases, with 12 bases left between them. The germline gives CDR1 SGDLS, CDR2 YYNGEE. The CDR3 spans 15 residues. The CDR3: CASSVEEGGYTEAFF. The DNA of the CDR3 is TGTGCCAGCAGCGTAGAGGAGGGGGGGTACACTGAAGCTTTCTTT.

The gene calls are TRBV18 and TRBJ2-7; D call uncertain. The germline gives CDR1 KGHSH, CDR2 LQKENI. The CDR3 contains 13 residues. The CDR3 DNA reads TGTGCCAGCTCACCCCCGCTTGGTTACGAGCTGTACGTC. Protein: CASSPPLGYELYV.

Only a few counts were recorded for this clonotype. The chain is built from TRBV25-1 and TRBJ1-3, with 7 bases matching TRBD1. There are 16 residues in the CDR3. V trimming: 6 bases; J trimming: 1 base; junction bases outside the gene matches: 9. Germline V gives CDR1 MGHDK, CDR2 SYGVNS. The CDR3 region has the DNA TGTGCCAGCAGAGGACAGGAATGGATATCTGGAAACACCATATATTTT. Its translation: CASRGQEWISGNTIYF.

In this sample, this clonotype turned up many times. The CDR3 here is CASSGGQQETQYF. The CDR3 DNA follows: TGTGCCAGCAGCGGGGGACAGCAAGAGACCCAGTACTTC. This chain links TRBV7-3 with TRBJ2-5, with TRBD1 matching over 7 bases. CDR3 length: 13 residues. The germline V gene has CDR1 SGHTA and CDR2 FQGTGA. V lost 5 bases, J lost 2 bases, and 2 bases stayed unmatched.

This clonotype has just a few counts. V usage is TRBV30 and J usage is TRBJ2-1, with TRBD2 identical over 11 bases. There are 14 residues in the CDR3. Per the germline V gene, CDR1 is GTSNPN and CDR2 is SVGIG (reference sequence). The V and J ends lost 5 bases and 0 bases, in that order; junction bases with no gene match: 0. CDR3: CAWGTSGSYNEQFF. For the CDR3, the DNA is TGTGCCTGGGGGACTAGCGGCTCCTACAATGAGCAGTTCTTC.

This clonotype was seen only a few times. The V gene is TRBV3-1, the J gene TRBJ2-1; D not certain. The CDR3 is made up of 15 amino acids. Trimming shortened V by 4 bases and J by 1 base, and 11 bases separated the two germline ends. Per the germline V gene, CDR1 is LGHDT and CDR2 is YNNKEL (reference sequence). The CDR3 nucleotides are TGTGCCAGCAGCCCGAAGGGCGGATCCTACAATGAGCAGTTCTTC. Amino acid sequence: CASSPKGGSYNEQFF.

The sample holds a few counts of this clonotype. The V gene is TRBV7-2, the J gene TRBJ1-2, with unresolved D. V dropped 7 bases and J dropped 4 bases, with 16 bases sitting between them. Germline V gives CDR1 SGHTA, CDR2 FQGNSA. The CDR3 sequence is 14 residues long. The chain's CDR3 is CASTFRRFGYGYTF. DNA for the CDR3: TGTGCCAGCACCTTCAGGAGGTTCGGCTATGGCTACACCTTC.

This clonotype was detected ten times or more. The chain is built from TRBV28 and TRBJ2-5; no clear D gene. V lost 4 bases to trimming and J lost 6 bases, with 15 bases between them. CDR1 and CDR2 from the germline V gene are MDHEN and SYDVKM. This CDR3 is 14 amino acids long. The CDR3 sequence: CASSSGPPGQTQYF. CDR3 nucleotides: TGTGCCAGCAGTTCAGGTCCCCCGGGTCAGACCCAGTACTTC. The variable domain in full, completed from reference TRBV28 and TRBJ2-5, reads DVKVTQSSRYLVKRTGEKVFLECVQDMDHENMFWYRQDPGLGLRLIYFSYDVKMKEKGDIPEGYSVSREKKERFSLILESASTNQTSMYLCASSSGPPGQTQYFGPGTRLLVL.